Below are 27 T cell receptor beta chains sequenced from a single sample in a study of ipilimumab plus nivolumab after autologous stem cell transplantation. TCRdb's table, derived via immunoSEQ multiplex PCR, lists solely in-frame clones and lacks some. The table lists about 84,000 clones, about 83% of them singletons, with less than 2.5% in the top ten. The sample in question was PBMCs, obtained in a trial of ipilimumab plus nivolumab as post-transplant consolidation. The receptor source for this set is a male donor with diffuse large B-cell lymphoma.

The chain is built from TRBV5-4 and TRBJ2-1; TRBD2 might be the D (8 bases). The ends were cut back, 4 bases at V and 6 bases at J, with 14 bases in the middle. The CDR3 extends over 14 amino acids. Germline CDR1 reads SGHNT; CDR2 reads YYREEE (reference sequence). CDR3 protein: CASSPGGTVNEQFF. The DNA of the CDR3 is TGTGCCAGCAGCCCGGGGGGGACAGTCAATGAGCAGTTCTTC. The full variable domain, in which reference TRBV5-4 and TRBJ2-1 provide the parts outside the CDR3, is ETGVTQSPTHLIKTRGQQVTLRCSSQSGHNTVSWYQQALGQGPQFIFQYYREEENGRGNFPPRFSGLQFPNYSSELNVNALELDDSALYLCASSPGGTVNEQFFGPGTRLTVL.

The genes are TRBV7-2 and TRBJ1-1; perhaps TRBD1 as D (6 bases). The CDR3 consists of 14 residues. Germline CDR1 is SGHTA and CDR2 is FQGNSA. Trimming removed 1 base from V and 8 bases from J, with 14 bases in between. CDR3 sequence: CASSLDWGLGEAFF. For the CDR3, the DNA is TGTGCCAGCAGCTTAGATTGGGGGCTGGGGGAAGCTTTCTTT.

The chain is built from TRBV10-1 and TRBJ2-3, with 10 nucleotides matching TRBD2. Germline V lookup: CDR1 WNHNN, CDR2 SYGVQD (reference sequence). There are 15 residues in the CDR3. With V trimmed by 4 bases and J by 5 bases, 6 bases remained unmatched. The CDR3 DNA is TGCGCCAGCAGTGGTCAAGCGGGGGGGCAAGATACGCAGTATTTT. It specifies CASSGQAGGQDTQYF.

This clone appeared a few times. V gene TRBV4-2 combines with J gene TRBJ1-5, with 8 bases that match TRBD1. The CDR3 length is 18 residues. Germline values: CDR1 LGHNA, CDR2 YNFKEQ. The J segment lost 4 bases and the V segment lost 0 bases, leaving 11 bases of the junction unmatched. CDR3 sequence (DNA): TGTGCCAGCAGCCAAGAGGGGCGGCAGGGGGCTGGAAATCAGCCCCAGCATTTT. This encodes CASSQEGRQGAGNQPQHF.

DNA of the CDR3: TGTGCCACCACCAACAGGAACACCGGGGAGCTGTTTTTT. Translation: CATTNRNTGELFF. This chain connects TRBV15 to TRBJ2-2; D not certain. CDR1 and CDR2 from the germline V gene are LNHNV and YYDKDF (reference sequence). The CDR3 has 13 residues. The V end lost 7 bases, the J end lost 1 base, and 7 bases lay between the germline ends.

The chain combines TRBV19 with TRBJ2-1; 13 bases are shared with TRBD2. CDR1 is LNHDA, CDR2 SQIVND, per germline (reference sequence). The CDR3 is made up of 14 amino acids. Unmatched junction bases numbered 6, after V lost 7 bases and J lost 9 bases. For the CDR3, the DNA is TGTGCCAGTATGGGGAGACTAGCGGGGGGTGAGCAGTTCTTC. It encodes CASMGRLAGGEQFF.

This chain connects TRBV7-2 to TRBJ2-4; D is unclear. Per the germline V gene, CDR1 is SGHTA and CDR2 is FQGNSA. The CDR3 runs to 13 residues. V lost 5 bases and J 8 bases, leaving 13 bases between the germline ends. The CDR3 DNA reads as TGTGCCAGCAGCCTCAGAGTAAGGGACATTCAGTACTTC. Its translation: CASSLRVRDIQYF.

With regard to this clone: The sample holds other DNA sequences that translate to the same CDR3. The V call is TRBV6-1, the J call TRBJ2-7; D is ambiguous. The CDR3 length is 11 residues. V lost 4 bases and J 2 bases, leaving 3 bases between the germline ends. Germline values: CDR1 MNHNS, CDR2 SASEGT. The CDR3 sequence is CASSAAYEQYF. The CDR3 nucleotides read TGTGCCAGCAGTGCTGCCTACGAGCAGTACTTC.

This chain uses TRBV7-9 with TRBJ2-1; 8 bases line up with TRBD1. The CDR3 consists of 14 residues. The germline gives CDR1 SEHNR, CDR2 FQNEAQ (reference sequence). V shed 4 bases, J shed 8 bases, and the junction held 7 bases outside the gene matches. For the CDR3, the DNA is TGTGCCAGCAGCTCCCGACAGGGGCTAGATGAGCAGTTCTTC. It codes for CASSSRQGLDEQFF.

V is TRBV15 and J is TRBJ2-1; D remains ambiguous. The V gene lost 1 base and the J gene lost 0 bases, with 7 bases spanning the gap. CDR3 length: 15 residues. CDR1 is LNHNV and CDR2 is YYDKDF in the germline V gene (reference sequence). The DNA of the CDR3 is TGTGCCACCAGCAGAGGGGTCAGCTCCTACAATGAGCAGTTCTTC. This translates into CATSRGVSSYNEQFF.

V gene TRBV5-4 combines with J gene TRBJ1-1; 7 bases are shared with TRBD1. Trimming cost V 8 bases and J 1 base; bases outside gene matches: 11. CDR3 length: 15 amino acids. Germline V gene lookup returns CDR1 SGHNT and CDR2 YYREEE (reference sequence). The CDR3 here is CARVFVGTANTEAFF. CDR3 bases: TGTGCCAGGGTATTCGTTGGGACAGCGAACACTGAAGCTTTCTTT.

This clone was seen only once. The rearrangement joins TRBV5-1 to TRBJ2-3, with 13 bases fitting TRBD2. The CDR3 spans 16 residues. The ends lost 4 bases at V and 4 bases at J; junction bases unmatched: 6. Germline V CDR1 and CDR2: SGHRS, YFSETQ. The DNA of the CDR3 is TGCGCCAGCAGCACCGGACTAGCGGGGGCCCCAGATACGCAGTATTTT. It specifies CASSTGLAGAPDTQYF. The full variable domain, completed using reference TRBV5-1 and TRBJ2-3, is KAGVTQTPRYLIKTRGQQVTLSCSPISGHRSVSWYQQTPGQGLQFLFEYFSETQRNKGNFPGRFSGRQFSNSRSEMNVSTLELGDSALYLCASSTGLAGAPDTQYFGPGTRLTVL.

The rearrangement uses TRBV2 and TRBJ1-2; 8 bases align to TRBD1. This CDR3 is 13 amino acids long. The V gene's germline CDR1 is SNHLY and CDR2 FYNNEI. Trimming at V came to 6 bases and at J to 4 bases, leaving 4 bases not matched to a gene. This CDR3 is CASSGQGSYGYTF. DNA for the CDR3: TGTGCCAGCAGCGGACAGGGTAGCTATGGCTACACCTTC.

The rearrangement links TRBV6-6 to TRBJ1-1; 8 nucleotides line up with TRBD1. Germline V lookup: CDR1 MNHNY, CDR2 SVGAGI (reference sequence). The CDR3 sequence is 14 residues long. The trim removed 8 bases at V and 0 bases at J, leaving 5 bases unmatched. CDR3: CASGQGLLNTEAFF. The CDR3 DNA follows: TGTGCCAGCGGACAGGGCTTACTGAACACTGAAGCTTTCTTT.

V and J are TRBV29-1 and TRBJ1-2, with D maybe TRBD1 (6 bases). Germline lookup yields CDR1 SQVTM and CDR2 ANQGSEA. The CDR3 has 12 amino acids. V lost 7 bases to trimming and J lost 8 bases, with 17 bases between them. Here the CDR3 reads CSAPEGGRGYTF. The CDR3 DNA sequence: TGCAGCGCCCCCGAGGGGGGGAGAGGCTACACCTTC. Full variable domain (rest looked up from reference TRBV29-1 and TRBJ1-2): SAVISQKPSRDICQRGTSLTIQCQVDSQVTMMFWYRQQPGQSLTLIATANQGSEATYESGFVIDKFPISRPNLTFSTLTVSNMSPEDSSIYLCSAPEGGRGYTFGSGTRLTVV.

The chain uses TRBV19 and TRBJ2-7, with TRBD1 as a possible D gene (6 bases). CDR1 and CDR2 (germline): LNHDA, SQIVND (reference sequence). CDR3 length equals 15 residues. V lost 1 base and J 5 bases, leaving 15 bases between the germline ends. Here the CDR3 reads CASSIATGQGDEQYF. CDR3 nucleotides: TGTGCCAGTAGTATAGCAACGGGACAAGGCGACGAGCAGTACTTC.

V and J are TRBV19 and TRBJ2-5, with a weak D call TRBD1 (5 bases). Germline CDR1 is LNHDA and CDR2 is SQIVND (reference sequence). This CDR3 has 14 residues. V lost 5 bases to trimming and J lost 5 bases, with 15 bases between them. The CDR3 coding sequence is TGTGCCAGTAGTCTCGACTGGAAGGGGGAGACCCAGTACTTC. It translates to CASSLDWKGETQYF.

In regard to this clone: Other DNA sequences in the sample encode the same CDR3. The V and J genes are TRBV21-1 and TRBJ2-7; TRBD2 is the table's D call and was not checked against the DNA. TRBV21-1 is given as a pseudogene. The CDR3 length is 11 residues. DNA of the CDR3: TGTGCCAGCAGCACCGTCTACGAGCAGTACTTC. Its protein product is CASSTVYEQYF.

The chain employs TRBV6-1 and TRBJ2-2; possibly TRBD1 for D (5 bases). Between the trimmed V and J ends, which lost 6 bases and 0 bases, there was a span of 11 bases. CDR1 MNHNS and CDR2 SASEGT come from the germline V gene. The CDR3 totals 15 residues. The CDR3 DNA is TGTGCCAGCAGCCCCCTGGGGCCGAACACCGGGGAGCTGTTTTTT. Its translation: CASSPLGPNTGELFF.

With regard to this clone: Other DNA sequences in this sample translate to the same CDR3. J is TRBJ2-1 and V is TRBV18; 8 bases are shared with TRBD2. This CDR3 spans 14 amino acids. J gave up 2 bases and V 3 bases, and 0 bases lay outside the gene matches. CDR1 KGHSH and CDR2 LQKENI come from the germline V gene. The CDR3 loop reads CASSPSGAYNEQFF. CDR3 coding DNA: TGTGCCAGCTCACCTAGCGGGGCCTACAATGAGCAGTTCTTC.

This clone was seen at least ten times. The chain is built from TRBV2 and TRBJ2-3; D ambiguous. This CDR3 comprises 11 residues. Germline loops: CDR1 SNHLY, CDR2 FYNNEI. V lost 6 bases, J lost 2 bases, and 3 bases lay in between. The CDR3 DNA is TGTGCCAGCAGCCCCACAGATACGCAGTATTTT. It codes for CASSPTDTQYF.

The CDR3 DNA reads TGTGCCAGTAGTAGGGACAGGGCGAAGAGTGGCTACACCTTC. Its protein product is CASSRDRAKSGYTF. The chain combines TRBV19 with TRBJ1-2; 9 bases fit TRBD1. The CDR3 is 14 amino acids. V lost 4 bases and J lost 7; bases outside the gene matches: 7. From germline, CDR1 is LNHDA and CDR2 SQIVND (reference sequence).

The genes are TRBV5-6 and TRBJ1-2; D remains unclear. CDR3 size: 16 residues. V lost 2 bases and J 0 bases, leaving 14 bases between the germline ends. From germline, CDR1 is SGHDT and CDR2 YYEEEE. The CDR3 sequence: CASSFGPLPSNYGYTF. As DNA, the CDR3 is TGTGCCAGCAGCTTCGGTCCTCTACCCTCTAACTATGGCTACACCTTC.

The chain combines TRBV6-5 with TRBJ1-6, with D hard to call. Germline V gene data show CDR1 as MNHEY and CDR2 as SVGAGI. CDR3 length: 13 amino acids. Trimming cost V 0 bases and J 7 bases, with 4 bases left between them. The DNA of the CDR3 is TGTGCCAGCAGTTACTCAGAAAATTCACCCCTCCACTTT. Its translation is CASSYSENSPLHF.

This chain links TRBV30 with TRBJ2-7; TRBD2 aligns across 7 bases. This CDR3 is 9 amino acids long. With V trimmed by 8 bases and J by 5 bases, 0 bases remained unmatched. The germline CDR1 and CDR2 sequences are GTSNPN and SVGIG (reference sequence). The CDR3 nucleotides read TGTGCCGGGGGGGACGAGCAGTACTTC. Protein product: CAGGDEQYF.

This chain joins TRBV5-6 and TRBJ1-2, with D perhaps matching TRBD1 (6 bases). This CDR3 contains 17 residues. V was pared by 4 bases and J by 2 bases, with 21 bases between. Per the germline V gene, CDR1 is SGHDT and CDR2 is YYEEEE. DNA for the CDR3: TGTGCCAGCAGCCAAGAAGGGGGGCGCAAGGGCAACTATGGCTACACCTTC. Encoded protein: CASSQEGGRKGNYGYTF.

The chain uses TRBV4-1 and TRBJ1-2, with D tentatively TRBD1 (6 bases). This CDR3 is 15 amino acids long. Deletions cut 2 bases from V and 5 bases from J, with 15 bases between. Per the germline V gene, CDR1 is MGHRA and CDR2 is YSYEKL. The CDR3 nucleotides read TGCGCCAGCAGCCAACCACAGGGATCATTATATGGCTACACCTTC. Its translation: CASSQPQGSLYGYTF.